This TCR beta chain was recorded in a study of OX40 agonist ivuxolimab in advanced cancers. Background on the study: People who had prior anti-PD-1, anti-PD-L1 or anti-CTLA-4 therapy could take part, and around 43% had some. Study results and caveats: The antigen specificity of the peripheral T cells (those that were expanded) was not determined. Among the nonresponders, some also had low normalized T-cell clonal expansion. CD8+ T cells (on average) carried more expanded clones than CD4+ T cells.

Germline V lookup: CDR1 MNHEY, CDR2 SMNVEV (reference sequence). Losses at the gene ends were 5 bases for V and 4 bases for J; bases not matched to a gene: 7. There are 15 residues in the CDR3. Sequencing was performed with immunoSEQ multiplex PCR; in TCRdb, only in-frame clones are kept and a portion is missing. Of about 60,000 clones in the sample, just under 90% are singletons; the top ten hold more than 1.5%. About this clone itself: Its matching antigen is unknown.

The V and J genes are TRBV27 and TRBJ1-5; TRBD1 aligns across 8 bases. Material: CD4+ or CD8+ T cells sorted from blood, obtained in a trial of the OX40 agonist ivuxolimab. This clonotype originated in an adult with an advanced solid tumor such as melanoma, head and neck, liver or kidney cancer. Here the CDR3 DNA reads TGTGCCAGCAGTCCGGGGACAGGATGGAATCAGCCCCAGCATTTT. Residues: CASSPGTGWNQPQHF.